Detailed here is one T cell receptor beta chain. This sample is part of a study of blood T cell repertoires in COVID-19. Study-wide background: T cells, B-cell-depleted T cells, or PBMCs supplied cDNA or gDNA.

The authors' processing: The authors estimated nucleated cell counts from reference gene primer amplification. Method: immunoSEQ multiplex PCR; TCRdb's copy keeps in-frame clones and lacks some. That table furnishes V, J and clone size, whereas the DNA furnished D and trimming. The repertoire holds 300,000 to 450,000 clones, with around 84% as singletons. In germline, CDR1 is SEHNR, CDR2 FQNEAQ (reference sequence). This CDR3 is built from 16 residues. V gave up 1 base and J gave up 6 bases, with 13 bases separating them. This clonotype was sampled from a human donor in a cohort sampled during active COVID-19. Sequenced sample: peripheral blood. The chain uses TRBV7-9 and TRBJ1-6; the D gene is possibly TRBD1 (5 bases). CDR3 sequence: CASSLGLRQGNSPLHF. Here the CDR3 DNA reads TGTGCCAGCAGCTTAGGGTTGCGGCAGGGTAATTCACCCCTCCACTTT.